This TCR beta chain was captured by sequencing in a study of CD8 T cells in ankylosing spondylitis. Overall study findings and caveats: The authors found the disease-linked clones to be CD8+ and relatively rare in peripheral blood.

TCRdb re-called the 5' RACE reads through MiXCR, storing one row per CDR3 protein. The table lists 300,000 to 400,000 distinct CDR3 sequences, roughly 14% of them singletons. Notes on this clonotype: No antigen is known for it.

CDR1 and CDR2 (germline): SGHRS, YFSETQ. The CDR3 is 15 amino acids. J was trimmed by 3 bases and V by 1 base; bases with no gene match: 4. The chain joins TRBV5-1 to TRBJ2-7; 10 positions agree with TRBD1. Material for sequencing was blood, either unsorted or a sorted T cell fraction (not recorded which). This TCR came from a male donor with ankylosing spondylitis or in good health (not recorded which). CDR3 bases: TGCGCCAGCAGCTTGAAAGGACAGGGGGGCTACGAGCAGTACTTC. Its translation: CASSLKGQGGYEQYF.